This T cell receptor (beta chain) was identified during a study of T cells after yellow fever vaccination. Study information: SMART-Seq v4 Ultra Low Input prepared the low-cell-number fractions. Study-wide results and caveats: The secondary response showed a weaker magnitude and a faster peak, day 5 versus 15. Booster sampling recovered most clones from primary vaccination (about 97% CD4, approximately 90% CD8). Clonotype sharing between CD4 and CD8 compartments was small.

This clonotype has a count of ten or more. Antigen unknown. MiXCR, run by TCRdb on the 5' RACE reads, gives a single entry per CDR3 protein. The data hold over 130,000 distinct CDR3 sequences, with about 7.7% observed a single time. The CDR3 runs to 17 residues. Trimming stripped 8 bases from V and 1 base from J, with 22 bases between. Germline V gene data show CDR1 as ENHRY and CDR2 as SYGVKD. The rearrangement joins TRBV10-3 to TRBJ2-3; a possible D gene is TRBD2 (5 bases). This sequence was found in a man aged 25-40 years who received the YFV17D yellow fever vaccine. The sequenced sample was CD4+ T cells sorted from PBMCs, obtained 5 days after the yellow fever booster vaccination. Written as DNA, the CDR3 is TGTGCCATCTCTACATCGGTTGGAGCGGACGGCACAGATACGCAGTATTTT. It codes for CAISTSVGADGTDTQYF.